This passage covers 24 T cell receptor beta chains from one sample sequenced in a study of blood T cell repertoires in COVID-19. Clones were sequenced by immunoSEQ multiplex PCR, and TCRdb holds only the in-frame ones, with some missing. The table includes fewer than 150,000 clones, roughly 71% detected once. What was sequenced was peripheral blood. Receptors originate from a man older than 75 with acute or convalescent COVID-19.

The rearrangement links TRBV3-1 (or the pseudogene TRBV3-2) to TRBJ1-1, with D possibly TRBD1 on 6 matching bases. V lost 3 bases and J 5 bases, leaving 10 bases between the germline ends. There are 13 residues in the CDR3. CDR1 and CDR2 (germline): LGHDT, YNNKEL (reference sequence). The CDR3 nucleotides read TGTGCCAGCAGCCAGACCAGGGGAACTGAAGCTTTCTTT. This encodes CASSQTRGTEAFF.

The CDR3 DNA reads as TGTGCCAGCAGCCGGGACACTGCTAACTATGGCTACACCTTC. Translating gives CASSRDTANYGYTF. The chain recombines TRBV2 with TRBJ1-2, with TRBD1 as a possible D gene (6 bases). The CDR3 covers 14 residues. Trimming left V 6 bases short and J 0 bases short, with 11 bases between. Germline CDR1 SNHLY, CDR2 FYNNEI.

The CDR3 DNA reads TGCGCCAGCAGCGCGGGACAGGCAACTAATGAAAAACTGTTTTTT. This sequence encodes CASSAGQATNEKLFF. The rearrangement links TRBV5-1 to TRBJ1-4; 8 nucleotides line up with TRBD1. Germline CDR1 and CDR2: SGHRS and YFSETQ. The CDR3 is 15 residues long. Trimming took 4 bases from V and 0 from J; bases not matched to a gene: 2. Based on the CDR3 plus reference TRBV5-1 and TRBJ1-4, the full variable domain is KAGVTQTPRYLIKTRGQQVTLSCSPISGHRSVSWYQQTPGQGLQFLFEYFSETQRNKGNFPGRFSGRQFSNSRSEMNVSTLELGDSALYLCASSAGQATNEKLFFGSGTQLSVL.

The V gene is TRBV6-2 or TRBV6-3, the J gene TRBJ1-2; no firm D call. The CDR3 has 14 residues. Germline CDR1 is MNHEY and CDR2 is SVGEGT. The V gene lost 2 bases and the J gene lost 8 bases, with 15 bases spanning the gap. This chain's CDR3 is CASSYPTRPFGYTF. CDR3 sequence (DNA): TGTGCCAGCAGTTACCCGACTCGACCTTTCGGCTACACCTTC.

V usage is TRBV7-2 and J usage is TRBJ1-2; D perhaps matches TRBD1 (5 bases). CDR1 is SGHTA, CDR2 FQGNSA, per germline. V was pared by 5 bases and J by 4 bases, with 17 bases between. The CDR3 spans 15 residues. CDR3 protein: CASSRGQGSIYGYTF. CDR3 coding DNA: TGTGCCAGCAGCCGTGGGCAGGGATCTATCTATGGCTACACCTTC.

This chain uses TRBV7-9 with TRBJ1-1, with D hard to call. Germline CDR1 and CDR2: SEHNR and FQNEAQ (reference sequence). The CDR3 loop spans 12 amino acids. Trimming cost V 5 bases and J 1 base, with 5 bases left between them. The CDR3 DNA is TGTGCCAGCAGCCGAGGGAACACTGAAGCTTTCTTT. This encodes CASSRGNTEAFF.

This sequence joins TRBV4-1 and TRBJ1-4; D gene uncertain. V lost 0 bases and J lost 2, with 10 bases in between. This CDR3 contains 16 residues. The germline CDR1 and CDR2 sequences are MGHRA and YSYEKL. The CDR3 region is CASSQDITATNEKLFF. The CDR3 DNA sequence: TGCGCCAGCAGCCAAGATATTACAGCCACTAATGAAAAACTGTTTTTT.

This chain uses TRBV18 with TRBJ1-1, with a possible D match to TRBD1 (6 bases). Germline CDR1 is KGHSH and CDR2 is LQKENI. CDR3 length: 14 amino acids. Trimming pared 2 bases from V and 7 bases from J, leaving 14 bases between. The CDR3 here is CASSPIRTADEAFF. The CDR3 region has the DNA TGTGCCAGCTCACCAATCCGGACAGCAGATGAAGCTTTCTTT.

CDR3 protein: CASRGGPFTGELFF. The CDR3 nucleotides are TGTGCCAGTAGGGGGGGACCGTTCACCGGGGAGCTGTTTTTT. The rearrangement joins TRBV19 to TRBJ2-2; possible D gene TRBD2, 6 bases. V gave up 6 bases and J gave up 4 bases, with 12 bases separating them. Germline CDR1 and CDR2: LNHDA and SQIVND (reference sequence). The CDR3 totals 14 residues.

Only one count was recorded for this clone. The rearrangement uses TRBV11-2 and TRBJ1-4, with 9 bases fitting TRBD1. The CDR3 runs 15 residues. CDR1 is SGHAT, CDR2 FQNNGV, per germline. V shed 1 base and J 9 bases; nucleotides not matched to a gene: 6. The CDR3 spells CASSLGGGTGQKLFF. CDR3 DNA sequence: TGTGCCAGCAGCTTAGGGGGGGGGACAGGGCAAAAACTGTTTTTT.

This clone was recorded only once. This chain joins TRBV2 and TRBJ2-5; tentative D call: TRBD2 (6 bases). V dropped 6 bases and J dropped 7 bases, with 21 bases sitting between them. Germline loops: CDR1 SNHLY, CDR2 FYNNEI. The CDR3 totals 15 residues. In DNA form, the CDR3 reads TGTGCCAGCAGGGTTTCCGGGAGCCCGCGGGGGACCCAGTACTTC. Its protein is CASRVSGSPRGTQYF.

The CDR3 DNA reads TGTGCCAGCAGCCGCTTTGAGGACAGGGTTAATCAGCCCCAGCATTTT. Its protein product is CASSRFEDRVNQPQHF. This chain connects TRBV5-6 to TRBJ1-5; TRBD1 aligns across 8 bases. This CDR3 has 16 residues. The germline V gene encodes CDR1 SGHDT and CDR2 YYEEEE. Germline trimming cut 4 bases from V and 4 bases from J; bases unmatched to any gene: 10.

The V and J genes are TRBV23-1 and TRBJ1-5; TRBD1 agrees at 10 bases. TRBV23-1 is placed among ORFs of uncertain function. The CDR3 consists of 17 residues. V shed 1 base and J 6 bases; nucleotides not matched to a gene: 9. The CDR3 loop is CASSQYRDRGPRQPQHF. Here the CDR3 DNA reads TGCGCCAGCAGTCAATACCGGGACAGGGGCCCCCGTCAGCCCCAGCATTTT.

This CDR3 reads CASGSQIYNEQFF. For the CDR3, the DNA is TGTGCCAGCGGGAGTCAGATATACAATGAGCAGTTCTTC. The V gene is TRBV11-2, the J gene TRBJ2-1; D is possibly TRBD2 (5 bases). This CDR3 spans 13 amino acids. Germline V gene sequence: CDR1 SGHAT, CDR2 FQNNGV. V lost 8 bases to trimming and J lost 4 bases, with 12 bases between them.

This clone was observed a handful of times. The V call is TRBV6-1, the J call TRBJ2-6; tentative D call: TRBD1 (6 bases). This CDR3 spans 15 amino acids. The V and J ends lost 2 bases and 4 bases respectively, with 9 bases between them. CDR1 is MNHNS, CDR2 SASEGT, per germline. In nucleotides, the CDR3 is TGTGCCAGCAGTGAACAGGGGACCGGGGCCAACGTCCTGACTTTC. It translates to CASSEQGTGANVLTF.

CDR3 amino acids: CASSPTGGLYEQYF. CDR3 DNA: TGTGCCAGCAGCCCGACAGGGGGCTTGTACGAGCAGTACTTC. The chain recombines TRBV6-2 or TRBV6-3 with TRBJ2-7; the match to TRBD1 covers 10 bases. Germline V CDR1 and CDR2: MNHEY, SVGEGT. CDR3 size: 14 residues. V lost 6 bases to trimming and J lost 4 bases; unmatched junction nucleotides: 6.

This clone appeared a single time. V and J are TRBV9 and TRBJ2-2, with 9 bases aligning to TRBD1. V gave up 4 bases and J gave up 4 bases; unmatched junction bases: 8. CDR1 and CDR2 from the germline V gene are SGDLS and YYNGEE. This CDR3 contains 16 residues. CDR3 residues: CASSSTGTGTTGELFF. The CDR3 coding sequence is TGTGCCAGCAGCTCCACCGGGACAGGGACCACCGGGGAGCTGTTTTTT.

The J gene is TRBJ2-3, the V gene TRBV20-1; 9 bases are a match to TRBD2. The CDR3 is made up of 13 amino acids. CDR1 and CDR2 (germline): DFQATT, SNEGSKA (reference sequence). The ends lost 3 bases at V and 5 bases at J; junction bases unmatched: 3. CDR3 loop: CSASGSGGDTQYF. The CDR3 DNA reads TGCAGTGCTAGTGGTAGCGGGGGAGATACGCAGTATTTT.

The chain carries TRBV19 and TRBJ1-5; TRBD1 matches 10 bases. The CDR3 is 16 amino acids. From germline, CDR1 is LNHDA and CDR2 SQIVND (reference sequence). V trimming: 5 bases; J trimming: 1 base; junction bases outside the gene matches: 5. The CDR3 bases are TGTGCCAGTAGTTCAAGGGACAGGGGAAGCAATCAGCCCCAGCATTTT. It specifies CASSSRDRGSNQPQHF.

The chain joins TRBV4-3 to TRBJ2-1; the match to TRBD2 covers 10 bases. Germline trimming cut 0 bases from V and 9 bases from J; bases unmatched to any gene: 8. This CDR3 spans 16 amino acids. The germline V gene encodes CDR1 LGHNA and CDR2 YSLEER. Written as DNA, the CDR3 is TGCGCCAGCAGCCAAGAGCGGGGACTAGCGCCGACTGAGCAGTTCTTC. This translates into CASSQERGLAPTEQFF.

V and J are TRBV5-6 and TRBJ2-3; no firm D call. The germline V gene encodes CDR1 SGHDT and CDR2 YYEEEE. The V and J ends lost 0 bases and 4 bases respectively, with 15 bases between them. There are 16 residues in the CDR3. CDR3 loop: CASSLALGSLADTQYF. The DNA for the CDR3 is TGTGCCAGCAGCTTGGCCTTGGGTAGCTTGGCAGATACGCAGTATTTT. Combining the CDR3 with reference TRBV5-6 and TRBJ2-3 gives the whole variable domain DAGVTQSPTHLIKTRGQQVTLRCSPKSGHDTVSWYQQALGQGPQFIFQYYEEEERQRGNFPDRFSGHQFPNYSSELNVNALLLGDSALYLCASSLALGSLADTQYFGPGTRLTVL.

The chain links TRBV7-2 to TRBJ2-5; D is possibly TRBD1 (6 bases). V lost 3 bases and J 5 bases, leaving 16 bases between the germline ends. From germline, CDR1 is SGHTA and CDR2 FQGNSA. The CDR3 is 15 amino acids. CDR3 in DNA: TGTGCCAGCAGCTTCCAACAGGGATCGTGGGAGACCCAGTACTTC. As protein: CASSFQQGSWETQYF.

This clone was observed a few times. The V and J genes are TRBV7-6 and TRBJ2-7; D remains ambiguous. V was pared by 5 bases and J by 4 bases, with 18 bases between. Germline V lookup: CDR1 SGHVS, CDR2 FNYEAQ. This CDR3 contains 15 residues. The CDR3 loop reads CASSRGDNPNYEQYF. The CDR3 DNA reads TGTGCCAGCAGCAGAGGAGATAACCCAAATTACGAGCAGTACTTC.

This clone was detected only once. No DNA is shown, since the ends of the CDR3 on it are uncertain; the CDR3 is the one TCRdb lists. The chain joins TRBV5-8 to TRBJ1-5. The CDR3 region is 16 residues in length, termini included. Germline CDR1 reads SGHTS; CDR2 reads YDEGEE. CDR3 amino acids: CASSLFFGGRNQPQHF.